Below are 9 T cell receptor beta chains sequenced from a single sample in a study of T-cell memory formation after mild COVID-19 (TCRdb year 2021). The library was prepared using 5' RACE. TCRdb lists the instrument as Illumina NovaSeq 6000. TCRdb reanalyzed the raw reads on its own, using fastp at Q25 for trimming and MiXCR for clone calling, and kept in-frame beta chains. Rows merge per CDR3 protein into single entries with the most common DNA and genes. Present in this sample are roughly 450,000 distinct CDR3 sequences, 15% to 20% of which were seen just once. Approximately 13% of the sample is held by the ten biggest clonotypes. Sequenced: PBMCs or a T cell subset sorted from them (not recorded which). These receptor sequences come from an adult woman who had mild COVID-19 (a few samples of this study predate the infection). The sample titles of this study are shuffled in the database, so cell type and time point are left out; the donor was told from shared clones.

This clonotype was counted between two and nine times. The V gene is TRBV11-2, the J gene TRBJ2-4; D may be TRBD1 (5 bases). Germline CDR1 SGHAT, CDR2 FQNNGV. V was cut by 5 bases and J by 0 bases, with 11 bases left in between. This CDR3 has 15 amino acids. The DNA of the CDR3 is TGTGCCAGCAGCCCCCCGACAGTAGCCAAAAACATTCAGTACTTC. Its translation is CASSPPTVAKNIQYF.

The sample holds a few counts of this clonotype. The V gene is TRBV12-3 or TRBV12-4, the J gene TRBJ2-3, with 7 bases matching TRBD2. Trimming at V came to 3 bases and at J to 3 bases, leaving 9 bases not matched to a gene. The length of the CDR3 is 16 residues. CDR3 protein: CASSFQRERKTDTQYF. In DNA, the CDR3 is TGTGCCAGCAGTTTCCAGCGGGAAAGAAAAACAGATACGCAGTATTTT.

In this sample, this clonotype turned up a few times. This chain joins TRBV12-3 or TRBV12-4 and TRBJ2-1, with no clear D. Trimming shortened V by 6 bases and J by 8 bases, and 14 bases separated the two germline ends. The CDR3 covers 13 residues. The CDR3 here is CASSLMGFDEQFF. The CDR3, as DNA: TGTGCCAGCAGCCTCATGGGGTTCGATGAGCAGTTCTTC.

This clonotype appeared a few times. The V and J genes are TRBV7-8 and TRBJ2-2; TRBD2 aligns across 7 bases. The trim removed 5 bases at V and 0 bases at J, leaving 6 bases unmatched. The CDR3 has 16 residues. Germline CDR1 is SGHVS and CDR2 is FQNEAQ. CDR3 sequence: CASSELAGANTGELFF. CDR3 in DNA: TGTGCCAGCAGCGAGTTGGCGGGGGCGAACACCGGGGAGCTGTTTTTT.

This clonotype showed up just a few times. V is TRBV5-1 and J is TRBJ2-7; 7 bases match TRBD1. CDR3 length: 15 amino acids. V shed 0 bases, J shed 6 bases, and the junction held 9 bases outside the gene matches. Germline V gene data show CDR1 as SGHRS and CDR2 as YFSETQ. CDR3: CASSLGQGQQGEQYF. In nucleotides, the CDR3 is TGCGCCAGCAGCTTGGGACAGGGACAGCAAGGCGAGCAGTACTTC.

The chain couples TRBV9 to TRBJ2-3; D may be TRBD1 (5 bases). From germline, CDR1 is SGDLS and CDR2 YYNGEE. Trimming pared 4 bases from V and 4 bases from J, leaving 13 bases between. This CDR3 spans 14 amino acids. The CDR3 region has the DNA TGTGCCAGCAGCCCCCCCTCAGGGCCAGATACGCAGTATTTT. This encodes CASSPPSGPDTQYF.

This chain joins TRBV4-1 and TRBJ2-7; TRBD2 matches 7 bases. The germline gives CDR1 MGHRA, CDR2 YSYEKL. Trimming at V came to 4 bases and at J to 12 bases, leaving 15 bases not matched to a gene. The CDR3 is 14 residues long. As DNA, the CDR3 is TGCGCCAGCAGCCTAAGCGTGACTAGCCGGGTGAGGTACTTC. This translates into CASSLSVTSRVRYF.

This clonotype was counted at least ten times. The J gene is TRBJ2-5, the V gene TRBV4-1, with D maybe TRBD1 (6 bases). The CDR3 is made up of 15 amino acids. In germline, CDR1 is MGHRA, CDR2 YSYEKL. V lost 1 base and J 5 bases, leaving 14 bases between the germline ends. The chain's CDR3 is CASSQGTVGEETQYF. CDR3 sequence (DNA): TGCGCCAGCAGCCAAGGGACAGTGGGAGAGGAGACCCAGTACTTC.

This sequence joins TRBV5-1 and TRBJ2-1, with TRBD2 matching 9 bases. This CDR3 is built from 16 residues. Germline trimming cut 4 bases from V and 2 bases from J; bases unmatched to any gene: 7. Germline CDR1 SGHRS, CDR2 YFSETQ. CDR3 DNA: TGCGCCAGCAGCCAACTAGCGGGTAGAACCTACAATGAGCAGTTCTTC. Translation gives CASSQLAGRTYNEQFF.